Below, one T cell receptor beta chain is given with its context. Its antigen is not identified. Just one base apart from a much larger clone, this may be a read error. This sample is drawn from a study of T cells in Graves' hyperthyroidism and ophthalmopathy. Study observations and caveats: Ophthalmopathy could be told apart from stable hyperthyroidism with a 13 V-J model. In blood, most of the thyroid clonotypes expanded above 0.001 were also present.

Using 10 ml of fresh peripheral blood, PBMCs were prepared. CDR3 length: 21 residues. CDR1 and CDR2 from the germline V gene are MDHEN and SYDVKM. The investigators amplified TCR beta CDR3 regions from RNA transcripts. Using the HTBI primer set, a first-round RT-PCR was run on the TCR CDR3. One entry per CDR3 protein results from TCRdb running MiXCR on the multiplex PCR reads. The table lists some 500,000 distinct CDR3 sequences, around a quarter of them singletons, with approximately 11% in the top ten. The sequenced sample was blood. This clonotype was obtained from a woman aged 25-40 years with Graves' ophthalmopathy. The chain employs TRBV28 and TRBJ2-5; D perhaps matches TRBD2 (7 bases). DNA for the CDR3: TGTGCCAGCAATGGGGGAGCGTATAGGGGGAGGGCCAAGTCCTACCAAGATACCCAGTACTTC. Translating gives CASNGGAYRGRAKSYQDTQYF. Variable domain in full (rest from reference TRBV28 and TRBJ2-5): DVKVTQSSRYLVKRTGEKVFLECVQDMDHENMFWYRQDPGLGLRLIYFSYDVKMKEKGDIPEGYSVSREKKERFSLILESASTNQTSMYLCASNGGAYRGRAKSYQDTQYFGPGTRLLVL.